A single sample gave rise to the 30 T cell receptor beta chains below, sequenced in a study of Graves' ophthalmopathy and Graves' hyperthyroidism (dated 2018 in TCRdb). These reads were obtained on an Illumina HiSeq 2000. TCR beta CDR3 regions were amplified from RNA transcripts for repertoire sequencing. The first round was an RT-PCR using HTBI primers with the Qiagen OneStep RT-PCR kit, and this first round was followed by a second-round multiplex PCR, then size selection and purification. TCRdb cleaned the public reads at Q25 with fastp, built clones with MiXCR and kept in-frame beta chains. Duplicate CDR3 protein sequences are folded into a single record with the most common DNA and genes. The sample contains around 1,000,000 distinct CDR3 sequences, around a third of them found a single time. Around 10% of the sample rests with the top ten. The material sequenced was peripheral blood or thyroid tissue (not recorded which). The receptor source for this set is an adult man with Graves' hyperthyroidism.

The gene calls are TRBV5-8 and TRBJ1-1; perhaps TRBD1 as D (5 bases). The CDR3 is made up of 14 amino acids. V gave up 3 bases and J gave up 2 bases, with 11 bases separating them. Per germline, CDR1 SGHTS and CDR2 YDEGEE. This chain's CDR3 is CASSWGVTNTEAFF. CDR3 DNA sequence: TGTGCCAGCAGCTGGGGGGTCACCAACACTGAAGCTTTCTTT.

This clonotype was detected many times. The chain recombines TRBV7-6 with TRBJ2-7; either TRBD1 or TRBD2 may supply D (5 bases each). The CDR3 totals 14 residues. V gave up 5 bases and J gave up 1 base, with 12 bases separating them. Germline CDR1 SGHVS, CDR2 FNYEAQ. CDR3 bases: TGTGCCAGCAGCGCTAGGGACCGATCCTACGAGCAGTACTTC. Protein: CASSARDRSYEQYF. The full variable domain, its missing parts supplied by reference TRBV7-6 and TRBJ2-7, is GAGVSQSPRYKVTKRGQDVALRCDPISGHVSLYWYRQALGQGPEFLTYFNYEAQQDKSGLPNDRFSAERPEGSISTLTIQRTEQRDSAMYRCASSARDRSYEQYFGPGTRLTVT.

This clonotype was seen repeatedly, ten times or more. This rearrangement joins TRBV7-9 to TRBJ1-2; no definite D call. Germline CDR1 is SEHNR and CDR2 is FQNEAQ (reference sequence). The length of the CDR3 is 15 residues. Trimming pared 5 bases from V and 8 bases from J, leaving 21 bases between. This CDR3 reads CASSPEGAGSSGYTF. CDR3 DNA: TGTGCCAGCAGCCCCGAGGGCGCAGGATCGTCGGGCTACACCTTC.

This clonotype was seen more than once but under ten times. The CDR3 bases are TGCAGCGTCGGGACTAGCGGGAGTTTCCACGAGCAGTACTTC. This translates into CSVGTSGSFHEQYF. V is TRBV29-1 and J is TRBJ2-7; TRBD2 matches at 14 bases. With 6 bases clipped from V and 5 bases from J, the junction kept 6 bases outside the gene matches. This CDR3 is 14 amino acids long. The germline V gene has CDR1 SQVTM and CDR2 ANQGSEA.

A few counts support this clonotype. The chain employs TRBV5-8 and TRBJ1-1; no firm D call. Germline CDR1 and CDR2: SGHTS and YDEGEE. The CDR3 length is 15 residues. Trimming shortened V by 4 bases and J by 0 bases, and 13 bases separated the two germline ends. The CDR3 here is CASSTPGGLNTEAFF. The CDR3, as DNA: TGTGCCAGCAGCACCCCGGGAGGCCTGAACACTGAAGCTTTCTTT.

This clonotype has a handful of counts. The chain combines TRBV27 with TRBJ2-7, with 10 nucleotides matching TRBD2. CDR1 MNHEY and CDR2 SMNVEV come from the germline V gene (reference sequence). The V segment lost 5 bases and the J segment 4 bases; nucleotides outside the gene matches: 14. This CDR3 is 17 amino acids long. The CDR3 DNA follows: TGTGCCAGCAGTCCTAGTCCCCTAGCGGGGGATCTGTACGAGCAGTACTTC. Amino acids: CASSPSPLAGDLYEQYF.

This clonotype was found many times. The chain joins TRBV4-2 to TRBJ2-2, with 8 positions matching TRBD1. Germline V gives CDR1 LGHNA, CDR2 YNFKEQ. V gave up 6 bases and J gave up 7 bases; unmatched junction bases: 7. This CDR3 has 14 amino acids. This CDR3 reads CASRPGGGDGELFF. DNA for the CDR3: TGTGCCAGCAGGCCAGGGGGCGGCGACGGGGAGCTGTTTTTT.

The chain combines TRBV19 with TRBJ1-2, with D possibly TRBD1 on 5 matching bases. Trimming stripped 0 bases from V and 10 bases from J, with 6 bases between. This CDR3 is built from 11 residues. Germline V lookup: CDR1 LNHDA, CDR2 SQIVND (reference sequence). The CDR3 sequence: CASSIEGDYTF. The CDR3 bases are TGTGCCAGTAGTATAGAGGGGGACTACACCTTC.

This clonotype was seen repeatedly, ten times or more. The J gene is TRBJ2-1, the V gene TRBV7-9; 11 bases map to TRBD1. V was pared by 5 bases and J by 8 bases, with 8 bases of the junction left unmatched. CDR3 length: 15 residues. Per the germline V gene, CDR1 is SEHNR and CDR2 is FQNEAQ (reference sequence). CDR3 in DNA: TGTGCCAGCAGCCATGGGACAGGGGGAGTGTATGAGCAGTTCTTC. Translated, it gives CASSHGTGGVYEQFF.

This clonotype was detected ten times or more. V and J are TRBV9 and TRBJ2-5, with 11 bases matching TRBD2. Trimming at V came to 4 bases and at J to 5 bases, leaving 10 bases not matched to a gene. From germline, CDR1 is SGDLS and CDR2 YYNGEE. The CDR3 totals 16 residues. CDR3 in DNA: TGTGCCAGCAGCCCCCAACTAGCGGGAGTTGGGGAGACCCAGTACTTC. Residues: CASSPQLAGVGETQYF.

This clonotype was seen many times. The rearrangement links TRBV7-2 to TRBJ1-1; D uncertain. Germline CDR1 SGHTA, CDR2 FQGNSA. V was shortened by 1 base and J by 5 bases, with 17 bases between the two germline ends. The CDR3 runs 16 residues. The CDR3 is CASSLEDPYFLTEAFF. The CDR3 coding sequence is TGTGCCAGCAGCTTAGAGGATCCATATTTCCTAACTGAAGCTTTCTTT.

This clonotype was recorded only once. A much larger clone is a single base away; this may be a read error. This chain links TRBV7-9 with TRBJ2-3; TRBD2 matches 7 bases. CDR1 is SEHNR and CDR2 is FQNEAQ in the germline V gene (reference sequence). There are 16 residues in the CDR3. This CDR3 reads CASGFLGGSMMNTQYF. DNA for the CDR3: TGTGCCAGCGGCTTCCTGGGCGGGAGTATGATGAATACGCAGTATTTT.

About this clonotype itself: This may stem from a read error, because a much larger clone lies one nucleotide away. This chain connects TRBV5-8 to TRBJ1-1, with D unresolved. The length of the CDR3 is 14 residues. Germline lookup yields CDR1 SGHTS and CDR2 YDEGEE. Trimming shortened V by 7 bases and J by 1 base, and 14 bases separated the two germline ends. The CDR3 spells CASRQRWANTEAFF. The CDR3 DNA reads as TGTGCCAGCCGCCAACGGTGGGCGAACACTGAAGCTTTCTTT. The full variable domain, rest sourced from reference TRBV5-8 and TRBJ1-1, is EAGVTQSPTHLIKTRGQQATLRCSPISGHTSVYWYQQALGLGLQFLLWYDEGEERNRGNFPPRFSGRQFPNYSSELNVNALELEDSALYLCASRQRWANTEAFFGQGTRLTVV.

This clonotype has a count of ten or more. This chain links TRBV28 with TRBJ1-5; perhaps TRBD1 as D (6 bases). The CDR3 consists of 17 residues. The ends were cut back, 5 bases at V and 5 bases at J, with 22 bases in the middle. Germline loops: CDR1 MDHEN, CDR2 SYDVKM. The CDR3 reads CASSPPWWPGEDQPQHF. The CDR3, as DNA: TGTGCCAGCAGTCCCCCTTGGTGGCCAGGGGAGGATCAGCCCCAGCATTTT.

This clonotype appeared a few times. The J gene is TRBJ2-2, the V gene TRBV6-5; a weak D match, TRBD1 (6 bases). Germline V gene lookup returns CDR1 MNHEY and CDR2 SVGAGI. This CDR3 region has 18 residues. The V end lost 5 bases, the J end lost 3 bases, and 22 bases lay between the germline ends. CDR3: CASSQTGSAIGYTGELFF. The CDR3 DNA follows: TGTGCCAGCAGTCAAACAGGGTCCGCAATCGGTTACACCGGGGAGCTGTTTTTT.

The chain couples TRBV12-3 or TRBV12-4 to TRBJ2-7; D may correspond to TRBD1 or TRBD2 (5 bases each). The germline V and J ends were trimmed by 5 bases and 6 bases, with 20 bases remaining between them. The CDR3 consists of 15 residues. The CDR3 protein is CASSTSGGPGTEQYF. The CDR3 DNA sequence: TGTGCCAGCAGTACAAGTGGGGGACCCGGAACCGAGCAGTACTTC.

This clonotype was recorded at least ten times. The chain combines TRBV4-1 with TRBJ1-5; D might be TRBD1 (5 bases). The CDR3 is 14 amino acids. The V end lost 3 bases, the J end lost 4 bases, and 10 bases lay between the germline ends. Germline loops: CDR1 MGHRA, CDR2 YSYEKL. The CDR3 spells CASSHRQQNQPQHF. The CDR3 DNA reads as TGCGCCAGCAGCCACCGACAGCAGAATCAGCCCCAGCATTTT.

As concerns this clonotype: At one end, the junction sequence differs from germline, possibly due to a read error. The chain recombines TRBV19 with TRBJ2-7, with TRBD2 matching over 10 bases. CDR1 is LNHDA, CDR2 SQIVND, per germline (reference sequence). The CDR3 has 13 amino acids. CDR3 bases: TGTGCCAGTAGTCCCGGACTAGCGGACGAGCGGTACTTC. Its protein product is CASSPGLADERYF. The complete variable domain, with remaining parts taken from reference TRBV19 and TRBJ2-7, reads DGGITQSPKYLFRKEGQNVTLSCEQNLNHDAMYWYRQDPGQGLRLIYYSQIVNDFQKGDIAEGYSVSREKKESFPLTVTSAQKNPTAFYLCASSPGLADERYFGPGTRLTVT.

The chain recombines TRBV7-9 with TRBJ1-2; perhaps TRBD1 as D (6 bases). Germline V gives CDR1 SEHNR, CDR2 FQNEAQ (reference sequence). V lost 2 bases to trimming and J lost 8 bases, with 12 bases between them. This CDR3 has 13 residues. Here the CDR3 reads CASSLPTGRGYTF. The CDR3 region has the DNA TGTGCCAGCAGCTTACCCACAGGGAGAGGCTACACCTTC.

The chain employs TRBV19 and TRBJ2-2, with 8 bases identical to TRBD2. CDR3 length equals 13 residues. From germline, CDR1 is LNHDA and CDR2 SQIVND (reference sequence). V dropped 10 bases and J dropped 4; count of bases not matched to a gene: 5. The CDR3, as DNA: TGTGCCACCGGGAGGGAGAGCACCGGGGAGCTGTTTTTT. Translating gives CATGRESTGELFF.

The table lists this clonotype with many counts. This chain uses TRBV20-1 with TRBJ2-7; 8 bases match TRBD2. The ends lost 3 bases at V and 0 bases at J; junction bases unmatched: 4. Germline V lookup: CDR1 DFQATT, CDR2 SNEGSKA (reference sequence). The CDR3 contains 14 residues. In DNA, the CDR3 is TGCAGTGCTAGCCGACTAGCGACCTCCTACGAGCAGTACTTC. Amino acid sequence: CSASRLATSYEQYF.

There are a few counts of this clonotype. Compared with germline, one end of the junction differs, possibly owing to a read error. This chain connects TRBV7-9 to TRBJ1-3, with D possibly TRBD1 on 5 matching bases. Germline loops: CDR1 SEHNR, CDR2 FQNEAQ (reference sequence). This CDR3 has 14 residues. CDR3 residues: CASSQGGAGNTIYF. Here the CDR3 DNA reads TGCGCCAGCAGCCAAGGAGGGGCTGGAAACACCATATATTTT.

Regarding this clonotype: The germline gene is not matched at one end of the junction; a read error may be the cause. The chain couples TRBV10-3 to TRBJ2-2; D unresolved. This CDR3 is 16 amino acids long. Germline loops: CDR1 ENHRY, CDR2 SYGVKD. CDR3 DNA sequence: TGTGCCAGCAGTTTATGGAGACAAGAGAACACCGGGGAGCTGTTTTTT. It encodes CASSLWRQENTGELFF.

A note on this clonotype: Its ends do not fully match the called genes, so a read error is possible. The rearrangement uses TRBV2 and TRBJ1-2; D gene ambiguous. CDR3 length: 13 residues. Germline V gene data show CDR1 as SNHLY and CDR2 as FYNNEI. The CDR3 sequence is CASRHPGFYGCTF. Written as DNA, the CDR3 is TGTGCCAGCAGACACCCGGGGTTCTATGGCTGCACCTTC.

This sequence joins TRBV3-1 and TRBJ2-2; D ambiguous. Trimming pared 1 base from V and 5 bases from J, leaving 8 bases between. CDR1 is LGHDT and CDR2 is YNNKEL in the germline V gene (reference sequence). The CDR3 is 14 residues long. The CDR3 DNA is TGTGCCAGCAGCCAAGGGCAACTTACCGGGGAGCTGTTTTTT. The encoded protein is CASSQGQLTGELFF.

Comment on this clonotype: The junction departs from germline at one end; a sequencing error may be responsible. The chain joins TRBV10-3 to TRBJ2-6, with D maybe TRBD1 (6 bases). Per germline, CDR1 ENHRY and CDR2 SYGVKD. The CDR3 extends over 14 amino acids. The CDR3 spells CAATGTPGANVLAF. The CDR3 nucleotides read TGTGCCGCCACAGGGACGCCTGGGGCCAACGTCCTGGCTTTC.

The V and J genes are TRBV7-7 and TRBJ2-6; D not certain. Germline assignment: CDR1 SSHAT and CDR2 FNYEAQ (reference sequence). The CDR3 spans 16 residues. V lost 11 bases and J lost 4, with 21 bases in between. Here the CDR3 DNA reads TGTGCCGACACTGCCAGCAGCTTGGGCGGGGCCAACGTCCTGACTTTC. Protein: CADTASSLGGANVLTF.

To note about this clonotype: This clone may be a read error of a much larger clone one base away. V is TRBV13 and J is TRBJ2-7, with unresolved D. CDR1 PRHDT and CDR2 FYEKMQ come from the germline V gene (reference sequence). The CDR3 contains 15 residues. This CDR3 reads CASSENTVSSYGQYF. The CDR3 nucleotides read TGTGCCAGCAGTGAAAATACAGTTAGCTCCTACGGGCAGTACTTC.

Ten or more counts support this clonotype. The chain's CDR3 is CASGTGSYEQYF. Here the CDR3 DNA reads TGCGCCTCCGGGACGGGATCCTACGAGCAGTACTTC. The gene calls are TRBV10-2 and TRBJ2-7, with D tentatively TRBD1 or TRBD2 (5 bases each). Trimming took 11 bases from V and 1 from J, leaving 12 bases between them. The CDR3 has 12 amino acids. Germline CDR1 WSHSY, CDR2 SAAADI.

This clonotype was found many times. The chain employs TRBV7-6 and TRBJ2-7; weak D call: TRBD1 (6 bases). CDR1 is SGHVS and CDR2 is FNYEAQ in the germline V gene. The CDR3 is 14 residues long. The germline V and J ends were trimmed by 5 bases and 0 bases, with 11 bases remaining between them. The CDR3 region has the DNA TGTGCCAGCAGCCCGTGGGGGCCCTCCTACGAGCAGTACTTC. This sequence encodes CASSPWGPSYEQYF. Together with reference TRBV7-6 and TRBJ2-7, the CDR3 gives the full variable domain: GAGVSQSPRYKVTKRGQDVALRCDPISGHVSLYWYRQALGQGPEFLTYFNYEAQQDKSGLPNDRFSAERPEGSISTLTIQRTEQRDSAMYRCASSPWGPSYEQYFGPGTRLTVT.